This T cell receptor beta chain was sequenced in a study of cytomegalovirus exposure and HLA in healthy donors. Germline V gene data show CDR1 as SGHVS and CDR2 as FQNEAQ. This CDR3 is 14 amino acids long. Germline trimming cut 5 bases from V and 4 bases from J; bases unmatched to any gene: 5. PCR amplification relied on 60 Vbeta primers (plus 13 Jbeta primers). Sequenced by immunoSEQ multiplex PCR; TCRdb stores in-frame clones only, minus some. The data hold 85,000 to 130,000 clones, with around 82% observed a single time. The receptor was derived from a man aged 45-60 years in good health and CMV-seronegative. Sequencing used PBMCs. This chain uses TRBV7-8 with TRBJ1-3, with 7 bases aligning to TRBD1. The CDR3 DNA sequence: TGTGCCAGCAGCCTCACAGGGGTGGGAAACACCATATATTTT. Amino acids: CASSLTGVGNTIYF.